This is a list of T cell receptor beta chains from one sample in a study of Ad26.COV2.S vaccination and SARS-CoV-2 variants. Assay: immunoSEQ multiplex PCR; the TCRdb copy retains only in-frame clones and omits some. The sample includes 300,000 to 400,000 clones, approximately 86% of them seen just once. Specimen: peripheral blood, collected in a trial of Ad26.COV2.S vaccine versus placebo. These receptors were obtained from a person between 18 and 60 years old who received the Ad26.COV2.S COVID-19 vaccine or a placebo. CDR3s include the opening cysteine and the closing phenylalanine or tryptophan. A D gene is named only where the DNA matches it firmly. Expanded clones get a size class; other rows say once, few or many, or leave the size out.

size	D	V	J	CDR3	DNA
.	.	TRBV7-9	TRBJ2-3	CASSLGGLTQYF	TGTGCCAGCAGCCTAGGGGGGCTTACGCAGTATTTT
.	TRBD2	TRBV7-3	TRBJ2-3	CASSFQTTTSGRADTQYF	TGTGCCAGCAGCTTCCAAACCACAACTAGCGGGAGGGCAGATACGCAGTATTTT
.	.	TRBV4-3	TRBJ2-7	CASSQDWGYNYEQYF	TGCGCCAGCAGCCAAGATTGGGGCTATAACTACGAGCAGTACTTC
.	.	TRBV4-2	TRBJ2-5	CASSQDLVVETQYF	TGTGCCAGCAGCCAAGACCTAGTGGTAGAGACCCAGTACTTC
.	.	TRBV27	TRBJ1-4	CASTGLRAPRDEKLFF	TGTGCCAGTACGGGGTTAAGGGCCCCCCGGGATGAAAAACTGTTTTTT
once	TRBD1	TRBV24-1	TRBJ1-2	CATSETGGEYGYTF	TGTGCCACCAGCGAGACAGGGGGGGAGTATGGCTACACCTTC
.	.	TRBV27	TRBJ2-5	CASSFDRLETQYF	TGTGCCAGCAGTTTTGACAGACTGGAGACCCAGTACTTC
once	.	TRBV5-1	TRBJ2-3	CASSLALTSASTDTQYF	TGCGCCAGCAGCTTGGCTCTGACCAGCGCTAGCACAGATACGCAGTATTTT
.	TRBD2	TRBV3-1/TRBV3-2	TRBJ2-3	CASSQDRAGAQYF	TGTGCCAGCAGCCAAGATAGGGCGGGGGCGCAGTATTTT
.	.	TRBV5-6	TRBJ1-6	CASSLFNNSPLHF	TGTGCCAGCAGCTTGTTCAATAATTCACCCCTCCACTTT
once	.	TRBV5-1	TRBJ2-1	CASRGEVHEQFF	TGCGCCAGCAGGGGGGAGGTCCATGAGCAGTTCTTC
.	.	TRBV9	TRBJ1-3	CASSDTGGNTIYF	TGTGCCAGCAGCGACACTGGGGGAAACACCATATATTTT
once	TRBD1	TRBV2	TRBJ2-7	CASSFGQGGNYEQYF	TGTGCCAGCAGTTTCGGACAGGGGGGAAACTACGAGCAGTACTTC
.	.	TRBV19	TRBJ1-1	CASRVGAEAFF	TGTGCCAGTAGGGTTGGTGCTGAAGCTTTCTTT
.	.	TRBV28	TRBJ1-2	CASSLRIRINLDGYTF	TGTGCCAGCAGTTTAAGGATCCGTATTAATCTCGATGGCTACACCTTC
.	.	TRBV12-3/TRBV12-4	TRBJ1-2	CASSFGRTSGYTF	TGTGCCAGCAGTTTTGGACGGACAAGCGGCTACACCTTC
few	TRBD2	TRBV29-1	TRBJ2-1	CSAATSGGPHEQFF	TGCAGCGCCGCGACTAGCGGGGGCCCGCACGAGCAGTTCTTC
.	.	TRBV6-4	TRBJ2-2	CASSDSAGADTGELFF	TGTGCCAGCAGTGACTCTGCGGGGGCAGACACCGGGGAGCTGTTTTTT
.	TRBD1	TRBV18	TRBJ1-4	CASSPKGAGEKLFF	TGTGCCAGCTCACCAAAGGGGGCGGGTGAAAAACTGTTTTTT
.	.	TRBV6-6	TRBJ1-6	CASSYSEGDSPLHF	TGTGCCAGCAGTTACTCTGAAGGGGATTCACCCCTCCACTTT
.	.	TRBV9	TRBJ2-7	CASSAGHNSYEQYF	TGTGCCAGCAGCGCAGGACACAACTCCTACGAGCAGTACTTC
.	.	TRBV21-1	TRBJ2-7	CASGNEQYF	TGTGCCAGCGGGAACGAGCAGTACTTC
.	TRBD2	TRBV6-6	TRBJ2-1	CASSYSSGGSYNEQFF	TGTGCCAGCAGTTACTCGAGCGGGGGATCCTACAATGAGCAGTTCTTC
.	.	TRBV7-9	TRBJ2-7	CASSTGFYEQYF	TGTGCCAGCAGCACGGGGTTCTACGAGCAGTACTTC
once	.	TRBV5-4	TRBJ1-1	CASSLGGSTEAFF	TGTGCCAGCAGCTTAGGGGGTAGCACTGAAGCTTTCTTT
.	.	TRBV27	TRBJ2-3	CASSPRLAAYTDTQYF	TGTGCCAGCAGTCCCCGATTAGCGGCTTACACAGATACGCAGTATTTT
.	TRBD1	TRBV3-1/TRBV3-2	TRBJ2-5	CASSPTTGGRETQYF	TGTGCCAGCAGCCCTACGACAGGGGGGAGAGAGACCCAGTACTTC
.	.	TRBV12-3/TRBV12-4	TRBJ2-7	CASSSQGNEQYF	TGTGCCAGCAGTTCACAGGGAAACGAGCAGTACTTC
.	TRBD1	TRBV10-3	TRBJ2-1	CAISERGAGGVDEQFF	TGTGCCATCAGTGAGAGGGGGGCAGGGGGCGTTGATGAGCAGTTCTTC
once	.	TRBV28	TRBJ1-4	CASSPAGPNEKLFF	TGTGCCAGCAGCCCCGCAGGACCTAATGAAAAACTGTTTTTT
.	TRBD2	TRBV4-2	TRBJ2-1	CASSQDGLAGGDEQFF	TGTGCCAGCAGCCAAGATGGGCTAGCGGGGGGTGATGAGCAGTTCTTC
few	.	TRBV7-2	TRBJ1-1	CASTLQGPNTEAFF	TGTGCCAGCACCCTCCAGGGGCCCAACACTGAAGCTTTCTTT
.	TRBD1	TRBV5-1	TRBJ1-4	CASSAGTAGNEKLFF	TGCGCCAGCAGCGCAGGGACAGCGGGCAATGAAAAACTGTTTTTT
.	.	TRBV19	TRBJ1-5	CASSITRNQPQHF	TGTGCCAGTAGTATTACCAGAAATCAGCCCCAGCATTTT
.	TRBD2	TRBV7-9	TRBJ2-6	CASSLAERGSGANVLTF	TGTGCCAGCAGCTTAGCGGAGCGGGGCTCTGGGGCCAACGTCCTGACTTTC
.	.	TRBV12-3/TRBV12-4	TRBJ2-1	CASSLVRDEQFF	TGTGCCAGCAGTTTGGTTAGGGATGAGCAGTTCTTC
.	.	TRBV18	TRBJ2-7	CASSLRTLDPTRYEQYF	TGTGCCAGCTCACTAAGGACACTTGACCCGACCCGTTACGAGCAGTACTTC
.	.	TRBV5-4	TRBJ2-2	CAGQGAGELFF	TGTGCCGGCCAGGGAGCCGGGGAGCTGTTTTTT
.	.	TRBV24-1	TRBJ2-7	CATSADFGSYEQYF	TGTGCCACCAGTGCCGACTTCGGGTCCTACGAGCAGTACTTC
once	TRBD2	TRBV5-6	TRBJ2-3	CASSFRGGPVDTQYF	TGTGCCAGCAGCTTCCGGGGGGGGCCGGTAGATACGCAGTATTTT
.	.	TRBV7-2	TRBJ1-1	CASSWGGTEAFF	TGTGCCAGCAGCTGGGGGGGCACTGAAGCTTTCTTT
.	.	TRBV7-2	TRBJ2-7	CASSPRPVEQYF	TGTGCCAGCAGCCCCCGGCCAGTGGAGCAGTACTTC
.	TRBD1	TRBV5-4	TRBJ1-2	CASSSGQGVRGYTF	TGTGCCAGCAGCTCGGGACAGGGGGTACGTGGCTACACCTTC
.	.	TRBV25-1	TRBJ2-2	CASLSHTGELFF	TGTGCCAGCCTGAGTCACACCGGGGAGCTGTTTTTT
.	.	TRBV5-6	TRBJ1-5	CASSSMGRVGNQPQHF	TGTGCCAGCAGCTCCATGGGGCGGGTAGGCAATCAGCCCCAGCATTTT
few	.	TRBV5-1	TRBJ1-2	CASSNDGANYGYTF	TGCGCCAGCAGCAATGACGGGGCTAACTATGGCTACACCTTC
.	TRBD1	TRBV5-1	TRBJ2-1	CASSRDRSYNEQFF	TGCGCCAGCAGCCGGGACAGGTCCTACAATGAGCAGTTCTTC
.	TRBD2	TRBV28	TRBJ2-1	CASSPSGAGGRSSYNEQFF	TGTGCCAGCAGCCCCTCCGGTGCGGGAGGGAGGAGCTCCTACAATGAGCAGTTCTTC
once	.	TRBV28	TRBJ2-3	CASSLPNEWDTQYF	TGTGCCAGCAGTTTACCCAACGAATGGGATACGCAGTATTTT
.	.	TRBV10-3	TRBJ2-1	CATVRGPDEQFF	TGTGCCACCGTCCGGGGACCGGATGAGCAGTTCTTC
.	.	TRBV4-3	TRBJ2-3	CASSQDQFGTDTQYF	TGCGCCAGCAGCCAAGATCAATTCGGCACAGATACGCAGTATTTT
few	TRBD1	TRBV2	TRBJ1-2	CASSDTGDGYTF	TGTGCCAGCAGTGACACAGGGGATGGCTACACCTTC
.	.	TRBV9	TRBJ1-2	CASSVEPGIYGYTF	TGTGCCAGCAGCGTAGAACCGGGGATCTATGGCTACACCTTC